This TCR beta chain was captured by sequencing in a study of shared clonotypes between healthy human individuals (dated by TCRdb to between 2020 and 2021). In terms of the full investigation: A few men and two women, aged 18 to 49 years, made up the cohort. Per donor, three plates each were used for CD4 naive and CD4 memory, two for CD8 naive, and one for CD8 memory. The study deeply sequenced blood TCR repertoires of five healthy adults to estimate repertoire size and the extent of clonotype sharing between individuals. To increase sequencing depth and limit assay-specific biases, TCR repertoire library preparation and sequencing were carried out by different laboratories using diverse techniques. Between about 0.94 and 8.9 billion PBMCs per donor were obtained by leukapheresis. Overall study results and their limits: Higher generation probabilities were observed for clonotypes shared by all four sorted-subset donors than for non-shared clonotypes. Larger estimated clonotype richness was generally found for naive subsets than for memory subsets. The genetic and exposure-history diversity represented was limited by the small number of donors. Approximately 5% of naive CD4, 3.5% of naive CD8, approximately 2.2% of memory CD4, and about 0.4% of memory CD8 clonotypes were shared across a few donors. Pairwise subsampling led to the expectation that sequencing depth would affect the degree of clonotype sharing among donors. Sampling was limited to blood, and TCR repertoires in tissue likely differ from TCR repertoires in blood. Incomplete sequencing was indicated by rarefaction of sorted-subset datasets, despite the large sequencing depth.

Looking up the germline V gene yields CDR1 SGHNT and CDR2 YENEEA. Measured from the cysteine to the phenylalanine, the CDR3 is 15 residues long. Only the CDR3 portion is preserved as DNA: 45 bases, with reading frame beginning at the first base. Trimming takes 1 base off V and 2 bases off J; junction bases not matched to a gene: 2. Using the deep immunoSEQ assay, multiplex PCR amplified TCR CDR3 regions from genomic DNA. Extracted genomic DNA from each cell subset was distributed evenly across all wells of several immunoSEQ 96-well plates, and each plate was treated as a replicate. For sorted subsets, each replicate PCR was loaded with approximately 190 ng genomic DNA, equivalent to 25,000 to 35,000 T cell genomes. Purified libraries were quantified with a Qubit 3.0 fluorometer, sized on a Bioanalyzer 2100, and re-quantified with the KAPA Library Quantification kit. Every immunoSEQ 96-well plate was sequenced on a separate single-read 150-cycle Illumina NextSeq 550 flow cell. The study's processing was this. Because the immunoSEQ output included only junctional sequences and no quality scores, the filtering could not be the same as the filtering used for full-length reads. To assign V/J genes and CDR3, sequences were annotated using PyIR, a Python wrapper for IgBLAST v1.9, with IMGT germline references. Reads were filtered out if the reads had weak V/J assignments (E-value above 1e-6), no CDR3, stop codons, out-of-frame junctions, or ambiguous translated residues. V3J clonotypes were defined as sequences sharing an identical inferred V gene, J gene, and CDR3 amino acid sequence. To compute the percentage overlap between repertoires, the number of shared unique clonotypes was divided by the size of the smaller repertoire. Repertoire richness was assessed with RTK rarefaction, the Chao1 estimator, and Recon v2.1 estimates of unobserved clonotypes. OLGA was used to compute generation probabilities for all TCRbeta clonotypes that the gDNA method yielded from a handful of donors. What TCRdb holds here is the immuneACCESS table cut down to in-frame rearrangements. Part of the clones is not present; checked against another copy, under half of the missing clones reflect an unresolved V gene, and the others are unexplained. The V and J calls and clone size come from that table; D and trimming were worked out from the DNA. The sample records 1.4 million or so clones, around 98.5% of which are singletons. Under 0.45% of the sample belongs to the ten largest clones.

As for this clone: Its antigen is still unknown. Base qualities were left out, and no much larger clone turns up one base away.

Donors were healthy HIV-negative adults with no recently reported acute infections or vaccinations. Every donor was a Caucasian adult living in Nashville, Tennessee, USA. CD4+ T cells were enriched through magnetic negative selection, after which naive cells were positively selected on CD45RA and the remaining negative fraction served as the memory subset. After blood collection by leukapheresis, PBMCs were isolated using Ficoll-Histopaque density gradient centrifugation and then cryopreserved in the vapor phase of liquid nitrogen. Analytical flow cytometry was used to check the purity and quantity of each magnetically sorted T cell population. From each sorted fraction, genomic DNA was isolated and quantified by UV absorbance on a Nanodrop 2000c.

The chain joins TRBV11-3 to TRBJ2-5; TRBD2 fits 9 bases in the junction. The clonotype comes from a man between 25 and 39 years old in good health. What was sequenced was naive CD4+ T cells sorted from blood. This specimen's cell subset or site label, per the study, means: CD45RA+ positively selected. The CDR3 amino acid sequence is: CASSLGLADQETQYF. In nucleotides, the sequence is TGTGCCAGCAGCTTAGGACTAGCGGATCAAGAGACCCAGTACTTC.